A single sample gave rise to the 29 T cell receptor beta chains below, sequenced in a study of OX40 agonist ivuxolimab in advanced cancers. Clones were sequenced by immunoSEQ multiplex PCR, and TCRdb holds only the in-frame ones, with some missing. The sample holds 100,000 to 150,000 clones, 80% to 95% seen once. Sequences were derived from CD4+ or CD8+ T cells sorted from blood, sampled in a trial of the OX40 agonist ivuxolimab. These receptors were taken from an adult with an advanced solid tumor such as melanoma, head and neck, liver or kidney cancer.

V usage is TRBV28 and J usage is TRBJ2-7, with D perhaps matching TRBD1 (6 bases). Deletions cut 3 bases from V and 3 bases from J, with 15 bases between. Germline loops: CDR1 MDHEN, CDR2 SYDVKM. The CDR3 is 15 amino acids. In DNA form, the CDR3 reads TGTGCCAGCAGTTTCCCCTCTACAGGGTTCTACGAGCAGTACTTC. Translated: CASSFPSTGFYEQYF.

This clone came up once. The chain is built from TRBV4-1 and TRBJ2-4, with 9 bases identical to TRBD1. The V gene end was trimmed by 2 bases and the J gene end by 6 bases; junction bases not matched to a gene: 14. The CDR3 sequence is 18 residues long. Germline loops: CDR1 MGHRA, CDR2 YSYEKL. The CDR3 sequence: CASSQPGQGARLGNIQYF. Written as DNA, the CDR3 is TGCGCCAGCAGCCAACCGGGACAGGGTGCGAGGTTGGGAAACATTCAGTACTTC.

The chain uses TRBV27 and TRBJ1-1; TRBD1 is a possible D gene (5 bases). Germline V gene data show CDR1 as MNHEY and CDR2 as SMNVEV (reference sequence). With 6 bases removed from V and 5 bases from J, the gap between germline ends came to 19 bases. This CDR3 contains 15 residues. This CDR3 is CASSSGGVRNTEAFF. For the CDR3, the DNA is TGTGCCAGCAGCAGCGGAGGGGTTAGAAATACTGAAGCTTTCTTT.

The chain has TRBV6-6 and TRBJ1-1, with 8 nucleotides matching TRBD1. From germline, CDR1 is MNHNY and CDR2 SVGAGI (reference sequence). Trimming removed 4 bases from V and 5 bases from J; junction bases left unmatched: 9. The CDR3 has 15 amino acids. CDR3 nucleotide sequence: TGTGCCAGCAGTTCCAAACAGGGGGTGAGAACTGAAGCTTTCTTT. Encoded protein: CASSSKQGVRTEAFF.

The chain is built from TRBV13 and TRBJ2-7; TRBD1 matches at 10 bases. This CDR3 comprises 14 residues. Unmatched junction bases numbered 4, after V lost 5 bases and J lost 3 bases. Germline CDR1 and CDR2: PRHDT and FYEKMQ (reference sequence). The CDR3 bases are TGTGCCAGCAGCCGTGGACAGGGGGACTACGAGCAGTACTTC. It encodes CASSRGQGDYEQYF.

The sample holds one count of this clone. The chain has TRBV28 and TRBJ1-1; D ambiguous. V lost 6 bases and J 4 bases, leaving 9 bases between the germline ends. The CDR3 has 12 residues. Germline-derived CDR1 and CDR2 are MDHEN and SYDVKM. The CDR3 here is CASRLLGTEAFF. CDR3 sequence (DNA): TGTGCCAGCAGGCTCCTTGGCACTGAAGCTTTCTTT.

The DNA for the CDR3 is TGTGCCAGCAGACGACTAGCGCCTAATGAGCAGTTCTTC. Translated: CASRRLAPNEQFF. The chain employs TRBV28 and TRBJ2-1, with 8 positions matching TRBD2. The CDR3 loop spans 13 amino acids. Trimming cost V 6 bases and J 7 bases; bases outside gene matches: 5. Germline CDR1 and CDR2: MDHEN and SYDVKM.

CDR3 bases: TGTGCCTGGAGTGTAATTACGTCTGCGGCTTACAGCGGGGGGGCGGGGGAGCAGTACTTC. Translating gives CAWSVITSAAYSGGAGEQYF. V usage is TRBV30 and J usage is TRBJ2-7, with 10 bases lining up with TRBD2. The trim removed 0 bases at V and 7 bases at J, leaving 24 bases unmatched. This CDR3 has 20 residues. Germline loops: CDR1 GTSNPN, CDR2 SVGIG (reference sequence).

The chain's CDR3 is CASSLEQGLNTEAFF. In nucleotides, the CDR3 is TGTGCCAGCAGCTTAGAACAGGGGTTAAACACTGAAGCTTTCTTT. The chain combines TRBV7-2 with TRBJ1-1; 7 nucleotides align to TRBD1. The V segment lost 1 base and the J segment 2 bases; nucleotides outside the gene matches: 4. This CDR3 region has 15 residues. Germline V CDR1 and CDR2: SGHTA, FQGNSA.

The J gene is TRBJ1-5, the V gene TRBV28; D is unclear. Trimming removed 6 bases from V and 1 base from J, with 4 bases in between. From germline, CDR1 is MDHEN and CDR2 SYDVKM. This CDR3 region has 12 residues. CDR3 loop: CASRASNQPQHF. DNA of the CDR3: TGTGCCAGCAGGGCCAGCAATCAGCCCCAGCATTTT.

J is TRBJ2-1 and V is TRBV11-3; D call uncertain. The V gene's germline CDR1 is SGHNT and CDR2 YENEEA. V was clipped by 1 base and J by 10 bases, with 17 bases between them. The CDR3 covers 15 residues. The DNA for the CDR3 is TGTGCCAGCAGCTTAGGTTTTCTCGTGAGTCCCGAGCAGTTCTTC. Its protein is CASSLGFLVSPEQFF.

This chain uses TRBV28 with TRBJ2-1; D perhaps matches TRBD2 (6 bases). The germline CDR1 and CDR2 sequences are MDHEN and SYDVKM. The CDR3 length is 15 residues. V was pared by 5 bases and J by 7 bases, with 18 bases between. Here the CDR3 DNA reads TGTGCCAGCAGTATCATACTGAGCGGAGGGAATGAGCAGTTCTTC. Its translation: CASSIILSGGNEQFF.

This rearrangement joins TRBV7-6 to TRBJ2-5; a possible D gene is TRBD1 (6 bases). Trimming stripped 2 bases from V and 4 bases from J, with 17 bases between. Germline V gives CDR1 SGHVS, CDR2 FNYEAQ. This CDR3 spans 16 amino acids. The CDR3 DNA follows: TGTGCCAGCAGCTTATCGGGACACACCATGGGAGAGACCCAGTACTTC. Translated, it gives CASSLSGHTMGETQYF.

The rearrangement joins TRBV5-1 to TRBJ2-1; 8 bases line up with TRBD2. The CDR3 totals 14 residues. CDR1 SGHRS and CDR2 YFSETQ come from the germline V gene. V was clipped by 5 bases and J by 7 bases; unmatched bases: 8. CDR3 DNA: TGCGCCAGCAGGTCAGCGGGAGCCGAAAATGAGCAGTTCTTC. Residues: CASRSAGAENEQFF. Full variable domain (remainder filled in from reference TRBV5-1 and TRBJ2-1): KAGVTQTPRYLIKTRGQQVTLSCSPISGHRSVSWYQQTPGQGLQFLFEYFSETQRNKGNFPGRFSGRQFSNSRSEMNVSTLELGDSALYLCASRSAGAENEQFFGPGTRLTVL.

A word on this clone: Other DNA variants within this sample encode the same CDR3. CDR3 region: CASSETSGRGEQYF. As DNA, the CDR3 is TGTGCCAGCAGTGAGACTAGCGGGAGAGGCGAGCAGTACTTC. The chain has TRBV9 and TRBJ2-7; 12 bases map to TRBD2. Per the germline V gene, CDR1 is SGDLS and CDR2 is YYNGEE. V was clipped by 5 bases and J by 6 bases; unmatched bases: 6. CDR3 length equals 14 residues.

This clone has just one count. This chain joins TRBV27 and TRBJ2-5, with no clear D. Trimming shortened V by 3 bases and J by 1 base, and 9 bases separated the two germline ends. The CDR3 is 14 amino acids. Germline values: CDR1 MNHEY, CDR2 SMNVEV (reference sequence). The CDR3 region is CASSLRRAQETQYF. CDR3 nucleotides: TGTGCCAGCAGTTTGCGTCGAGCCCAAGAGACCCAGTACTTC.

This rearrangement joins TRBV29-1 to TRBJ2-1; D gene ambiguous. This CDR3 spans 10 amino acids. V shed 7 bases and J shed 5 bases, with 6 bases lying between them. In germline, CDR1 is SQVTM, CDR2 ANQGSEA. The CDR3 here is CSAENNEQFF. The CDR3 DNA reads as TGCAGCGCGGAAAACAATGAGCAGTTCTTC.

V and J are TRBV5-6 and TRBJ2-3, with D tentatively TRBD2 (6 bases). The CDR3 is 15 amino acids. Germline assignment: CDR1 SGHDT and CDR2 YYEEEE. Deletions cut 3 bases from V and 0 bases from J, with 11 bases between. CDR3: CASSSVAESTDTQYF. For the CDR3, the DNA is TGTGCCAGCAGCTCCGTAGCGGAAAGCACAGATACGCAGTATTTT.

The rearrangement uses TRBV28 and TRBJ1-2; TRBD1 agrees at 7 bases. Germline V lookup: CDR1 MDHEN, CDR2 SYDVKM. The CDR3 loop spans 15 amino acids. Losses at the gene ends were 4 bases for V and 2 bases for J; bases not matched to a gene: 7. The CDR3 bases are TGTGCCAGCAGTTCCGGGGACAGCGGAAACTATGGCTACACCTTC. Translation: CASSSGDSGNYGYTF.

The rearrangement joins TRBV5-8 to TRBJ1-1; D is possibly TRBD1 (5 bases). Trimming removed 2 bases from V and 0 bases from J, with 8 bases in between. Looked up from germline, CDR1 is SGHTS and CDR2 is YDEGEE. This CDR3 is built from 14 residues. The CDR3 loop is CASSFIQVNTEAFF. CDR3 coding DNA: TGTGCCAGCAGCTTTATACAGGTGAACACTGAAGCTTTCTTT. Drawing the rest from reference TRBV5-8 and TRBJ1-1, the complete variable domain is EAGVTQSPTHLIKTRGQQATLRCSPISGHTSVYWYQQALGLGLQFLLWYDEGEERNRGNFPPRFSGRQFPNYSSELNVNALELEDSALYLCASSFIQVNTEAFFGQGTRLTVV.

V and J are TRBV5-6 and TRBJ1-4; 7 nucleotides line up with TRBD1. Trimming cost V 2 bases and J 4 bases; bases outside gene matches: 8. There are 16 residues in the CDR3. Germline CDR1 is SGHDT and CDR2 is YYEEEE. CDR3 coding DNA: TGTGCCAGCAGCTTAGCGAAGGGGGCGGTTAATGAAAAACTGTTTTTT. It translates to CASSLAKGAVNEKLFF.

The V and J genes are TRBV15 and TRBJ1-4; TRBD1 is a possible D gene (5 bases). Germline CDR1 reads LNHNV; CDR2 reads YYDKDF (reference sequence). Between the trimmed V and J ends, which lost 0 bases and 4 bases, there was a span of 9 bases. This CDR3 comprises 15 residues. CDR3 bases: TGTGCCACCAGCAGAGACGGGGGTGGTAATGAAAAACTGTTTTTT. Translating gives CATSRDGGGNEKLFF.

The CDR3 here is CASSSGTLPYEQYF. DNA of the CDR3: TGTGCCAGCAGCTCCGGGACACTTCCCTACGAGCAGTACTTC. The chain combines TRBV11-3 with TRBJ2-7; TRBD1 might be the D (6 bases). The CDR3 sequence is 14 residues long. CDR1 and CDR2 (germline): SGHNT, YENEEA. Between the trimmed V and J ends, which lost 4 bases and 2 bases, there was a span of 12 bases.

This rearrangement joins TRBV10-3 to TRBJ1-6; D is ambiguous. The CDR3 consists of 15 residues. Germline V gives CDR1 ENHRY, CDR2 SYGVKD. V was shortened by 7 bases and J by 9 bases, with 19 bases between the two germline ends. The CDR3 DNA follows: TGTGCCATCAAAGCGGACCCGTCCAGTAGTTCACCCCTCCACTTT. This translates into CAIKADPSSSSPLHF.

The chain is built from TRBV2 and TRBJ1-2; 8 bases are shared with TRBD1. The V gene's germline CDR1 is SNHLY and CDR2 FYNNEI. V lost 5 bases, J lost 0 bases, and 5 bases stayed unmatched. This CDR3 spans 15 amino acids. The CDR3 region has the DNA TGTGCCAGCAGTCCTCGGGACAGGACTAACTATGGCTACACCTTC. Its translation is CASSPRDRTNYGYTF.

The genes are TRBV6-5 and TRBJ1-5; TRBD1 is a possible D gene (6 bases). CDR3 length: 13 amino acids. CDR1 is MNHEY and CDR2 is SVGAGI in the germline V gene. Trimming removed 8 bases from V and 1 base from J, with 9 bases in between. CDR3 nucleotide sequence: TGTGCCAGCGCAGGACAGAGCAATCAGCCCCAGCATTTT. This encodes CASAGQSNQPQHF.

The rearrangement uses TRBV5-8 and TRBJ1-2; D unresolved. The germline CDR1 and CDR2 sequences are SGHTS and YDEGEE. CDR3 length: 13 residues. Trimming cost V 4 bases and J 8 bases, with 15 bases left between them. The CDR3 reads CASSPRRSGGYTF. DNA for the CDR3: TGTGCCAGCAGCCCACGGCGGTCGGGCGGCTACACCTTC.

The chain couples TRBV28 to TRBJ2-1, with 8 bases fitting TRBD2. J lost 12 bases, V lost 3 bases, and 13 bases had no gene match. Germline V gives CDR1 MDHEN, CDR2 SYDVKM. This CDR3 comprises 15 residues. The CDR3 reads CASSFGSAGSGGQFF. The CDR3 region has the DNA TGTGCCAGCAGTTTTGGTTCCGCGGGAAGCGGGGGGCAGTTCTTC.

This clone was seen a few times. V gene TRBV5-1 combines with J gene TRBJ2-4; 8 nucleotides line up with TRBD2. This CDR3 is 15 amino acids long. The V gene end was trimmed by 1 base and the J gene end by 0 bases; junction bases not matched to a gene: 0. The germline gives CDR1 SGHRS, CDR2 YFSETQ. The CDR3 is CASSLSGGAKNIQYF. CDR3 coding DNA: TGCGCCAGCAGCTTGAGCGGGGGAGCCAAAAACATTCAGTACTTC.